This entry lists 22 T cell receptor beta chains sequenced from one sample in a study of T cell clonotyping in hematopoietic cell transplantation. Generated by immunoSEQ multiplex PCR, the TCRdb table keeps only in-frame clones and is missing some. The table records 15,000 to 20,000 clones, approximately 91% of them present only once. Sequencing was performed on peripheral blood mononuclear cells. The receptors shown here come from a man aged 40-49 years in good health. Some clones in this sample may be carry-over from other donors' samples.

The chain employs TRBV19 and TRBJ1-5; a weak D match, TRBD1 (6 bases). The CDR3 has 12 amino acids. Trimming removed 6 bases at V and 6 bases at J, with 9 bases between. Germline CDR1 LNHDA, CDR2 SQIVND (reference sequence). The CDR3 DNA is TGTGCCAGTAGACAGGGCCTTCAGCCCCAGCATTTT. Translation gives CASRQGLQPQHF.

V is TRBV10-3 and J is TRBJ1-1; D is unresolved. The CDR3 has 15 amino acids. The germline CDR1 and CDR2 sequences are ENHRY and SYGVKD. The germline V and J ends were trimmed by 3 bases and 1 base, with 12 bases remaining between them. CDR3 in amino acids: CAISDGYKPNTEAFF. DNA of the CDR3: TGTGCCATCAGTGACGGTTACAAACCGAACACTGAAGCTTTCTTT.

V usage is TRBV5-8 and J usage is TRBJ1-1; possible D gene TRBD1, 5 bases. CDR3 length equals 15 residues. Trimming left V 4 bases short and J 5 bases short, with 18 bases between. Germline CDR1 and CDR2: SGHTS and YDEGEE. In DNA form, the CDR3 reads TGTGCCAGCAGCCCCCGAAGGGGAATAGGGACTGAAGCTTTCTTT. The encoded protein is CASSPRRGIGTEAFF.

This clone was counted once. Here the CDR3 DNA reads TGTGCCAGCAGTTACTTGAACTCGGGACAGAATGGCTACACCTTC. It specifies CASSYLNSGQNGYTF. The chain is built from TRBV6-5 and TRBJ1-2; 7 nucleotides agree with TRBD1. The V and J ends lost 1 base and 6 bases, in that order; junction bases with no gene match: 8. CDR3 size: 15 residues. CDR1 is MNHEY and CDR2 is SVGAGI in the germline V gene.

V is TRBV5-4 and J is TRBJ1-3, with 8 bases lining up with TRBD1. The CDR3 is made up of 16 amino acids. The ends lost 0 bases at V and 4 bases at J; junction bases unmatched: 6. The germline V gene has CDR1 SGHNT and CDR2 YYREEE (reference sequence). CDR3 loop: CASSLVSRTGGNTIYF. CDR3 DNA sequence: TGTGCCAGCAGCTTGGTCTCCAGGACAGGGGGAAACACCATATATTTT.

The chain combines TRBV15 with TRBJ1-4; 9 nucleotides agree with TRBD1. CDR1 is LNHNV, CDR2 YYDKDF, per germline (reference sequence). Trimming removed 5 bases from V and 0 bases from J; junction bases left unmatched: 4. CDR3 size: 16 residues. CDR3 sequence: CATSRDREATNEKLFF. CDR3 DNA sequence: TGTGCCACCAGCCGGGACAGGGAGGCAACTAATGAAAAACTGTTTTTT.

The chain combines TRBV4-3 with TRBJ2-5; perhaps TRBD1 as D (5 bases). Per the germline V gene, CDR1 is LGHNA and CDR2 is YSLEER. The CDR3 is made up of 14 amino acids. The germline V and J ends were trimmed by 5 bases and 5 bases, with 15 bases remaining between them. CDR3: CASSIGQGRETQYF. The DNA for the CDR3 is TGCGCCAGCAGCATCGGGCAGGGTAGGGAGACCCAGTACTTC.

The V call is TRBV4-1, the J call TRBJ2-1; 13 positions agree with TRBD2. Germline V gene lookup returns CDR1 MGHRA and CDR2 YSYEKL. Germline trimming cut 0 bases from V and 12 bases from J; bases unmatched to any gene: 8. The CDR3 is made up of 16 amino acids. The CDR3 coding sequence is TGCGCCAGCAGCCAAGAGACTAGCGGGAGGAGTTTGAGGCAGTTCTTC. Translation gives CASSQETSGRSLRQFF.

J is TRBJ2-7 and V is TRBV10-3; TRBD1 matches at 8 bases. V lost 8 bases, J lost 2 bases, and 8 bases stayed unmatched. This CDR3 comprises 14 residues. Looked up from germline, CDR1 is ENHRY and CDR2 is SYGVKD. The CDR3 DNA reads as TGTGCCATCGGAACGGGGACAGGAACCTACGAGCAGTACTTC. It encodes CAIGTGTGTYEQYF.

CDR3 bases: TGCAGCGCCCTACATTGGCGGGCGGCTCCTGATAGCTCCTACGAGCAGTACTTC. This translates into CSALHWRAAPDSSYEQYF. The V and J genes are TRBV29-1 and TRBJ2-7, with a weak D call TRBD2 (5 bases). Germline CDR1 is SQVTM and CDR2 is ANQGSEA. The CDR3 sequence is 18 residues long. Deletions cut 7 bases from V and 0 bases from J, with 28 bases between.

V is TRBV5-1 and J is TRBJ1-2; TRBD1 agrees at 9 bases. Trimming removed 6 bases from V and 6 bases from J; junction bases left unmatched: 9. The V gene's germline CDR1 is SGHRS and CDR2 YFSETQ. The CDR3 has 14 residues. As DNA, the CDR3 is TGCGCCAGCACAAGCAACGGACAGGGGAATGGCTACACCTTC. It is translated as CASTSNGQGNGYTF.

This chain uses TRBV29-1 with TRBJ2-4; 8 bases are shared with TRBD1. Germline V gives CDR1 SQVTM, CDR2 ANQGSEA. This CDR3 has 13 residues. V lost 7 bases to trimming and J lost 6 bases; unmatched junction nucleotides: 8. The CDR3 is CSGRGQGANIQYF. CDR3 coding DNA: TGCAGCGGTAGAGGCCAGGGGGCAAACATTCAGTACTTC.

This sequence joins TRBV7-3 and TRBJ2-5, with 10 bases that match TRBD2. The V gene end was trimmed by 2 bases and the J gene end by 5 bases; junction bases not matched to a gene: 5. Germline CDR1 SGHTA, CDR2 FQGTGA. The CDR3 sequence is 15 residues long. CDR3: CASSLASGSMETQYF. DNA for the CDR3: TGTGCCAGCAGCTTAGCTAGCGGGAGTATGGAGACCCAGTACTTC.

This chain links TRBV2 with TRBJ1-3, with D unresolved. The CDR3 is made up of 13 amino acids. The ends were cut back, 7 bases at V and 3 bases at J, with 10 bases in the middle. Looked up from germline, CDR1 is SNHLY and CDR2 is FYNNEI. CDR3 nucleotides: TGTGCCAGCATCAGGACGTATGGAAACACCATATATTTT. It yields the protein CASIRTYGNTIYF.

V usage is TRBV5-8 and J usage is TRBJ2-1; D call uncertain. The CDR3 contains 13 residues. Germline-derived CDR1 and CDR2 are SGHTS and YDEGEE. Trimming stripped 4 bases from V and 8 bases from J, with 13 bases between. The chain's CDR3 is CASSPRNRDEQFF. The CDR3 DNA follows: TGTGCCAGCAGCCCAAGAAATCGGGATGAGCAGTTCTTC.

The chain is built from TRBV4-2 and TRBJ1-5; perhaps TRBD1 as D (6 bases). Germline V CDR1 and CDR2: LGHNA, YNFKEQ. This CDR3 spans 13 amino acids. Deletions cut 4 bases from V and 4 bases from J, with 8 bases between. The CDR3 protein is CASSPTGNQPQHF. In DNA form, the CDR3 reads TGTGCCAGCAGCCCGACAGGAAATCAGCCCCAGCATTTT.

This chain links TRBV6-6 with TRBJ2-2; D is ambiguous. The CDR3 is 14 residues long. Trimming stripped 6 bases from V and 7 bases from J, with 15 bases between. Germline V lookup: CDR1 MNHNY, CDR2 SVGAGI (reference sequence). The CDR3 protein is CASRMDGLGGELFF. The DNA of the CDR3 is TGTGCCAGCAGGATGGACGGGCTAGGCGGGGAGCTGTTTTTT.

The chain carries TRBV6-1 and TRBJ1-2; no firm D call. With 2 bases removed from V and 5 bases from J, the gap between germline ends came to 6 bases. The CDR3 has 12 amino acids. Germline V lookup: CDR1 MNHNS, CDR2 SASEGT. The CDR3 region is CASSESFYGYTF. CDR3 bases: TGTGCCAGCAGTGAATCATTTTATGGCTACACCTTC.

The V and J genes are TRBV5-6 and TRBJ2-7; TRBD2 might be the D (5 bases). CDR3 length: 12 amino acids. Germline values: CDR1 SGHDT, CDR2 YYEEEE. V was cut by 5 bases and J by 4 bases, with 10 bases left in between. For the CDR3, the DNA is TGTGCCAGCAGTGAGGGCCGATACGAGCAGTACTTC. Encoded protein: CASSEGRYEQYF.

The chain carries TRBV6-5 and TRBJ2-3; no clear D gene. The CDR3 is 11 residues long. V dropped 2 bases and J dropped 6 bases, with 3 bases sitting between them. Germline V gene lookup returns CDR1 MNHEY and CDR2 SVGAGI. CDR3 bases: TGTGCCAGCAGTTACGGGGATACGCAGTATTTT. The encoded protein is CASSYGDTQYF.

This chain links TRBV6-5 with TRBJ1-1; TRBD1 might be the D (6 bases). This CDR3 spans 13 amino acids. Trimming removed 2 bases from V and 8 bases from J, with 12 bases in between. Germline CDR1 reads MNHEY; CDR2 reads SVGAGI. The CDR3 nucleotides are TGTGCCAGCAGTTACCCAGGAACAGGGGAAGCTTTCTTT. Protein product: CASSYPGTGEAFF.

V gene TRBV5-8 combines with J gene TRBJ2-1, with 8 nucleotides matching TRBD2. The CDR3 loop spans 15 amino acids. The trim removed 4 bases at V and 12 bases at J, leaving 15 bases unmatched. Germline lookup yields CDR1 SGHTS and CDR2 YDEGEE. This CDR3 reads CASSDLAGMLGRQFF. In DNA, the CDR3 is TGTGCCAGCAGCGACCTAGCGGGTATGCTCGGTCGGCAGTTCTTC.